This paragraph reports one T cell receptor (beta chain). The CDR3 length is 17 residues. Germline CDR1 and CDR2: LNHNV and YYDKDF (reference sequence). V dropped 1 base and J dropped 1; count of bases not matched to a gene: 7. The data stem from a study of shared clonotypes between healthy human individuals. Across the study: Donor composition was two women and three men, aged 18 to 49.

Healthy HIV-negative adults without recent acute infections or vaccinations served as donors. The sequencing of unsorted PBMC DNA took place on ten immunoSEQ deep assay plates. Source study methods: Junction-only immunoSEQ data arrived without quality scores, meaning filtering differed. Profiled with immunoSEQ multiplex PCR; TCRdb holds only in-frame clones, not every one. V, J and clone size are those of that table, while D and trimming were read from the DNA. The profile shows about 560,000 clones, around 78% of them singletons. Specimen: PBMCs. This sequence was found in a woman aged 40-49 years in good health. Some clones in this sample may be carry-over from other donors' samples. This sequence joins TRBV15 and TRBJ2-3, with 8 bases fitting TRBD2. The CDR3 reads CATSRGRGAGGTDTQYF. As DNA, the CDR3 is TGTGCCACCAGCAGAGGACGGGGAGCGGGAGGCACAGATACGCAGTATTTT. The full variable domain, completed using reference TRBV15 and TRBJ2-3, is DAMVIQNPRYQVTQFGKPVTLSCSQTLNHNVMYWYQQKSSQAPKLLFHYYDKDFNNEADTPDNFQSRRPNTSFCFLDIRSPGLGDTAMYLCATSRGRGAGGTDTQYFGPGTRLTVL.